This TCR beta chain derives from a study of blood T cell repertoires in COVID-19. The V gene lost 6 bases and the J gene lost 2 bases, with 5 bases spanning the gap. This CDR3 is built from 12 residues. The germline gives CDR1 LNHDA, CDR2 SQIVND (reference sequence). In the original processing: Estimated nucleated cell counts came from reference gene primer amplification. The protocol was immunoSEQ multiplex PCR, while the TCRdb copy is restricted to in-frame clones and leaves out a portion. The V and J calls and clone size come from that table; D and trimming were worked out from the DNA. The sample contains under 300,000 clones, roughly four fifths of which appear only once. This clone has only one observation. The same CDR3 also results from other DNA sequences found in this sample.

Sequenced input: peripheral blood. The TCR originated in a man between 45 and 60 years old with acute or convalescent COVID-19. J is TRBJ1-5 and V is TRBV19; D may be TRBD1 (5 bases). CDR3 nucleotide sequence: TGTGCCAGTAGACAGGGCAATCAGCCCCAGCATTTT. It yields the protein CASRQGNQPQHF.